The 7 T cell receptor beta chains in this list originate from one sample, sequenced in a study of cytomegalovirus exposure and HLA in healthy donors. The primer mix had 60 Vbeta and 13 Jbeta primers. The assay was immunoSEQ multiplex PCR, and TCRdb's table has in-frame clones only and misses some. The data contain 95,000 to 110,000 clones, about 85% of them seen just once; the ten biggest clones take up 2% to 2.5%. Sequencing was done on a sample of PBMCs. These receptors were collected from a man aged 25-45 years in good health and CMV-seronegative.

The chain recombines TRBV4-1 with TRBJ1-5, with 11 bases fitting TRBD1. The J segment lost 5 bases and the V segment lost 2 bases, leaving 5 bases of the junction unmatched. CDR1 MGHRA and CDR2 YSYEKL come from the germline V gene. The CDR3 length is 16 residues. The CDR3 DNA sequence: TGCGCCAGCAGCCAACCGGGACAGGGGGTTGATCAGCCCCAGCATTTT. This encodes CASSQPGQGVDQPQHF.

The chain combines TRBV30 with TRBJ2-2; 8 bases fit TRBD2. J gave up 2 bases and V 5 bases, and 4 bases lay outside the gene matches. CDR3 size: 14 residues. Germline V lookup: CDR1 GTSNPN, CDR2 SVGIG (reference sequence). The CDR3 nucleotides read TGTGCCTGGGAACTAGCGGCAAACACCGGGGAGCTGTTTTTT. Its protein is CAWELAANTGELFF.

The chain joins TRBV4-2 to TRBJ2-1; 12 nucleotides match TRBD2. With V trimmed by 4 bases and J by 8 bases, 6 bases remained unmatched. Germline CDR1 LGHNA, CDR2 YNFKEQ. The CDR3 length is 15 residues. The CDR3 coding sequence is TGTGCCAGCAGCCCACTAGCGGGGGGTCAGGATGAGCAGTTCTTC. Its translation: CASSPLAGGQDEQFF.

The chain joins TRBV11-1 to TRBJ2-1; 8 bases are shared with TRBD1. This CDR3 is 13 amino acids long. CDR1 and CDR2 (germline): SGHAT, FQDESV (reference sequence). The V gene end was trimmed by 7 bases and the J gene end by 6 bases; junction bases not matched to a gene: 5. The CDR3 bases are TGTGCCAGCACCCATGGGACAGGCAATGAGCAGTTCTTC. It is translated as CASTHGTGNEQFF.

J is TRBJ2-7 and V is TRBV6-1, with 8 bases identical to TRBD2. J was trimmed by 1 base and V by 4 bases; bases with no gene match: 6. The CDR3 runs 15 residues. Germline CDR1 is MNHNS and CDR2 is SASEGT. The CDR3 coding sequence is TGTGCCAGCAGTGGCTTCCGGGAGGGGTCCTACGAGCAGTACTTC. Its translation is CASSGFREGSYEQYF.

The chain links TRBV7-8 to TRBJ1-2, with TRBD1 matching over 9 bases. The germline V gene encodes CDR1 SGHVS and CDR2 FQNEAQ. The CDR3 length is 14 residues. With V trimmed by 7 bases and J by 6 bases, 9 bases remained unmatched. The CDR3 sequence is CASTLGQGRDGYTF. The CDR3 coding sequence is TGTGCCAGCACCCTAGGACAGGGGAGGGATGGCTACACCTTC.

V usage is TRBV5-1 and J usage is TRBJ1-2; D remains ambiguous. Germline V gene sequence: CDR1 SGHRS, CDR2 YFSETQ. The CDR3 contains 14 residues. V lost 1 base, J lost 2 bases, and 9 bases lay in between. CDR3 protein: CASSLTPTNYGYTF. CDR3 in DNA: TGCGCCAGCAGCTTGACTCCGACAAACTATGGCTACACCTTC.